This TCR beta chain comes out of a study of OX40 agonist ivuxolimab in advanced cancers. Study background: Cohort: about 82% men, mean age approximately 60, aged about 20 to 79. Study-wide points: Low normalized T-cell clonal expansion was also seen in some nonresponders. Among the lowest levels of clonal expansion were found in partial responders at 0.1-3.0 mg/kg.

Exclusion of a patient followed from autoimmune disease history or systemic immunosuppression. Libraries were prepared by immunoSEQ multiplex PCR; TCRdb keeps only in-frame clonotypes and omits some of them. This table has 35,000 to 45,000 clones, under 95% appearing once. Worth noting for this clone: Its target is unknown.

The specimen comprised CD4+ or CD8+ T cells sorted from blood, sampled in a trial of the OX40 agonist ivuxolimab. This TCR came from an adult with an advanced solid tumor such as melanoma, head and neck, liver or kidney cancer.

The CDR3 nucleotides read TGTGCCAGCAGTTTGAAGGACGAGCAGTACTTC. Its translation: CASSLKDEQYF. The chain employs TRBV28 and TRBJ2-7; D unresolved. The CDR3 runs 11 residues. The V gene lost 3 bases and the J gene lost 5 bases, with 5 bases spanning the gap. CDR1 MDHEN and CDR2 SYDVKM come from the germline V gene.